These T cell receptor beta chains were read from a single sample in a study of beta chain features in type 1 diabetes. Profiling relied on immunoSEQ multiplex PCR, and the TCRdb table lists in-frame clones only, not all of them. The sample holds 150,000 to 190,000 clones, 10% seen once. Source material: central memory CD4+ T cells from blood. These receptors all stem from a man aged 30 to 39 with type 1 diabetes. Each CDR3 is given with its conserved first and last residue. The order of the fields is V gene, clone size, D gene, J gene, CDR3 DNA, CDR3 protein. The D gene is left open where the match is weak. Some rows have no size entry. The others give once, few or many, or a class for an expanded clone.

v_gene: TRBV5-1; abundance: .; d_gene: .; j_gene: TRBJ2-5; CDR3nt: TGCGCCAGCAGCTTGGCCGGGTCGATGCAAGAGACCCAGTACTTC; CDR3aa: CASSLAGSMQETQYF
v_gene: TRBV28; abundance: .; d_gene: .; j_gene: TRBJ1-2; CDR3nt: TGTGCCAGCAGTTCCCCCGGGTATGTGAGCGGGTACTATGGCTACACCTTC; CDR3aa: CASSSPGYVSGYYGYTF
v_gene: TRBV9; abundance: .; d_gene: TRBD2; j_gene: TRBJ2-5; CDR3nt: TGTGCCAGCGGTCGGGGGGAGGAGACCCAGTACTTC; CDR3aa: CASGRGEETQYF
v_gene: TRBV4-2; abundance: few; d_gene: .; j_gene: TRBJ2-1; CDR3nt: TGTGCCAGCAGCCAAGATAGGGCAGGAGGGGAGCAGTTCTTC; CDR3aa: CASSQDRAGGEQFF
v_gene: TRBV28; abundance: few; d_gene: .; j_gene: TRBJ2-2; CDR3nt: TGTGCCAGCAGTTTAGGCGGGAACACCGGGGAGCTGTTTTTT; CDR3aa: CASSLGGNTGELFF
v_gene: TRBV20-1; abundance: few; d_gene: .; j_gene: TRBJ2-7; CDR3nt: TGCAGTGCTTATACGGTTACGAAGTTGTACTTC; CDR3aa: CSAYTVTKLYF
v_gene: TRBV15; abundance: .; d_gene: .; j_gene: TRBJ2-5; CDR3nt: TGTGCCACCAGCATTAAAGAGACCCAGTACTTC; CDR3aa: CATSIKETQYF
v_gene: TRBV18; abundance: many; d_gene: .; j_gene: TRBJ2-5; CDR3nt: TGTGCCAGCTCACCCTCGGACAGAAAACAAGAGACCCAGTACTTC; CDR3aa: CASSPSDRKQETQYF
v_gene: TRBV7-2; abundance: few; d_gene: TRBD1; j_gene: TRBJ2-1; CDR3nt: TGTGCCAGCAGCCAACCCCGGGACAGGAATGAGCAGTTCTTC; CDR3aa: CASSQPRDRNEQFF
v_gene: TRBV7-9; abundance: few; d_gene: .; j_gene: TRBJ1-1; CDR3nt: TGTGCCAGCAGACTTATGAACACTGAAGCTTTCTTT; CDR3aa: CASRLMNTEAFF
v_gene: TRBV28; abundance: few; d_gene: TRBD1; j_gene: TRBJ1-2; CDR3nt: TGTGCCAGCAGTGCGGGCGGACAGGGGACCTATGGCTACACCTTC; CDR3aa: CASSAGGQGTYGYTF
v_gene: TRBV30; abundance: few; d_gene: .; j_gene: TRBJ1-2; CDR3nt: TGTGCCTGGAGTGTACAAGGCACGAAAATGGCTAGGACCTTC; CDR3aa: CAWSVQGTKMARTF
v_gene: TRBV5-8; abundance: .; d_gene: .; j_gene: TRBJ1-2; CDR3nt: TGTGCCAGCAGCACTCAAAACTATGGCTACACCTTC; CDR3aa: CASSTQNYGYTF
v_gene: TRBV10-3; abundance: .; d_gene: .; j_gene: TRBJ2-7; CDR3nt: TGTGCCGCCTATCGAGACAGCCACTACGAGCAGTACTTC; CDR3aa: CAAYRDSHYEQYF
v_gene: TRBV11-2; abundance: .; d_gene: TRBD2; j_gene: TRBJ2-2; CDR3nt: TGTGCCAGCAACCCGGGAGGCACGAACACCGGGGAGCTGTTTTTT; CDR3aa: CASNPGGTNTGELFF
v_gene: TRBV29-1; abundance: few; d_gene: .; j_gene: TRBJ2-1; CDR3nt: TGCAGCGCAGGAAACGACGGCAATGAGCAGTTCTTC; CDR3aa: CSAGNDGNEQFF
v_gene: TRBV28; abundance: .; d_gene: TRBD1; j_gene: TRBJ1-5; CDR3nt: TGTGCCAGCAGGGACAGGGGACCGGGGCCCCAGCATTTT; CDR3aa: CASRDRGPGPQHF
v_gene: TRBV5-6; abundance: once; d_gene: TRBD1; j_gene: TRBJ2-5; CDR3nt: TGTGCCAGCAGCCAAGACAGGGGAGAGACCCAGTACTTC; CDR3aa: CASSQDRGETQYF
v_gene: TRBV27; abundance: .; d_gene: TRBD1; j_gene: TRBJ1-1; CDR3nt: TGTGCCAGCAGTCCGGGACAGGGGACGAACACTGAAGCTTTCTTT; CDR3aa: CASSPGQGTNTEAFF
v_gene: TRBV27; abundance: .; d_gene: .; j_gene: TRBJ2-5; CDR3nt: TGTGCCAGCAGTTACAGGGAGACCCAGTACTTC; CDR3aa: CASSYRETQYF
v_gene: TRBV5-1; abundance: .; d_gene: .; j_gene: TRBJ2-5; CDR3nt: TGCGCCAGCAGCTTAGGTCGGGGGAGTGAGACCCAGTACTTC; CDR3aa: CASSLGRGSETQYF
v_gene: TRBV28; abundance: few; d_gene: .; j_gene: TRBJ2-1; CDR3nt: TGTGCCAGCAGTTTTTTGACCGGGGGAGGTAATGAGCAGTTCTTC; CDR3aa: CASSFLTGGGNEQFF
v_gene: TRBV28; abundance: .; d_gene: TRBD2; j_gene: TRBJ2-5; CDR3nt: TGTGCCAGCAAAGGGGGGACTAGCGCTGCCGGGACCCAGTACTTC; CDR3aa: CASKGGTSAAGTQYF
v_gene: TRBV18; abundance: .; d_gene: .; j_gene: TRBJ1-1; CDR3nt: TGTGCCAGCTCATCAGAAAGGAACACTGAAGCTTTCTTT; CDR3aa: CASSSERNTEAFF
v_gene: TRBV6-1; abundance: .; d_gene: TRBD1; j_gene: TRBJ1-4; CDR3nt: TGTGCCAGCAGTGACGGACAGGCTGAAAAACTGTTTTTT; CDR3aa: CASSDGQAEKLFF
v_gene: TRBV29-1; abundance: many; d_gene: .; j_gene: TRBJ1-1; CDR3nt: TGCAGCGTCTCCAGGACGGGACATGAAGCTTTCTTT; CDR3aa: CSVSRTGHEAFF
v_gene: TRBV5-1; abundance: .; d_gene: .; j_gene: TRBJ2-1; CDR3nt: TGCGCCAGCAGCTCCCTAGCGGAGCAGTTCTTC; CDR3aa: CASSSLAEQFF
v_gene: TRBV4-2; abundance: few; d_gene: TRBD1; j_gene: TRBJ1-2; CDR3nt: TGTGCCAGCAGCCAAGCCAGTCGTGAAGGGGACAGGGAACGAGGCTACACCTTC; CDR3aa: CASSQASREGDRERGYTF
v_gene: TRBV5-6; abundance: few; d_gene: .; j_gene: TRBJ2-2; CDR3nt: TGTGCCAGCAGCTTGGGACAGCTCAACACCGGGGAGCTGTTTTTT; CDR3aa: CASSLGQLNTGELFF
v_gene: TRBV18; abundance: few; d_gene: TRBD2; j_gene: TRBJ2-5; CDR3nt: TGTGCCAGCTCATCCGCCGGGACTAGCGATGGTGAGACCCAGTACTTC; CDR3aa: CASSSAGTSDGETQYF
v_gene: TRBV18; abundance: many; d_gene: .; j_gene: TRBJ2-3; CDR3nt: TGTGCCAGCTCATCGGGACTTCCAGATACGCAGTATTTT; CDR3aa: CASSSGLPDTQYF